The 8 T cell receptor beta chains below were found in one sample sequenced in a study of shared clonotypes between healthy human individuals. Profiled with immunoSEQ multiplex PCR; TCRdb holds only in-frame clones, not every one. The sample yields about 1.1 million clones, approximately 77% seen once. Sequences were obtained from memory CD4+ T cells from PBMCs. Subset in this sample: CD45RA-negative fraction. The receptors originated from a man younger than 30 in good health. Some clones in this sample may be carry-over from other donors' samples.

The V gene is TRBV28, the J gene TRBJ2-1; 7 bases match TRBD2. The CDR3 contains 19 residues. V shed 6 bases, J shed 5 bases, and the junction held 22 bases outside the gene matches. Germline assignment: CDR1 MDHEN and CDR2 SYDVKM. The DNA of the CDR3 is TGTGCCAGCAGAGGACACGCTAGTCCCGCTAGCGGAAAGAACAATGAGCAGTTCTTC. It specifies CASRGHASPASGKNNEQFF.

The CDR3 DNA follows: TGTGCCAGCAGGAGGGGGGCGAACCCCTCTTCAAACACCGGGGAGCTGTTTTTT. Its protein product is CASRRGANPSSNTGELFF. J is TRBJ2-2 and V is TRBV2; D is possibly TRBD1 or TRBD2 (6 bases each). Germline CDR1 is SNHLY and CDR2 is FYNNEI. The CDR3 spans 18 residues. Trimming shortened V by 6 bases and J by 2 bases, and 22 bases separated the two germline ends. The complete variable domain, with remaining parts taken from reference TRBV2 and TRBJ2-2, reads EPEVTQTPSHQVTQMGQEVILRCVPISNHLYFYWYRQILGQKVEFLVSFYNNEISEKSEIFDDQFSVERPDGSNFTLKIRSTKLEDSAMYFCASRRGANPSSNTGELFFGEGSRLTVL.

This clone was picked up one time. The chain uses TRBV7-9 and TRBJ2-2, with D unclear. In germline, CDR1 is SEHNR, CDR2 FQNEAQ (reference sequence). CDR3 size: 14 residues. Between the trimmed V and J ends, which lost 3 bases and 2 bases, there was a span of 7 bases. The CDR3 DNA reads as TGTGCCAGCAGCTTCAAGTCCAACACCGGGGAGCTGTTTTTT. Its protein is CASSFKSNTGELFF.

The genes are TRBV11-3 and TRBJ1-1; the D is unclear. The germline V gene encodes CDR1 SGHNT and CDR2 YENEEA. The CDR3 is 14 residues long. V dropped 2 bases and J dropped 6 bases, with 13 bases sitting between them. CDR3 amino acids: CASSLSGSNAEAFF. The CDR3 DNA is TGTGCCAGCAGCTTATCGGGCTCTAACGCTGAAGCTTTCTTT.

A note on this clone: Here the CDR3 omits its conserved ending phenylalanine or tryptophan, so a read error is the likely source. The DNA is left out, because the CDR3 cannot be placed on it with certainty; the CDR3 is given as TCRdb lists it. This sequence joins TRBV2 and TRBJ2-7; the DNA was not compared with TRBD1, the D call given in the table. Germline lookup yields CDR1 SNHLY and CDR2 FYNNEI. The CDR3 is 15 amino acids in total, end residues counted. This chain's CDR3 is CASSEGPLRPDRGNI.

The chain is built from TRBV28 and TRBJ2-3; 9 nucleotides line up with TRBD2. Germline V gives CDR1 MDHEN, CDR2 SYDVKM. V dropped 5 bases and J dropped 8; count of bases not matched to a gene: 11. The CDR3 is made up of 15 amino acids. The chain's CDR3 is CASSPSWEREVTQYF. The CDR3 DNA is TGTGCCAGCAGTCCTTCGTGGGAGCGGGAGGTTACGCAGTATTTT.

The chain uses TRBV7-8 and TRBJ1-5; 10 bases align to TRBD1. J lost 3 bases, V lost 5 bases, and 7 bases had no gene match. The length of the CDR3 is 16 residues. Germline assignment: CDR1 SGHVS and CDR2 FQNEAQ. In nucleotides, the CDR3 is TGTGCCAGCAGCCGGAGGGGACAGGGGATCAATCAGCCCCAGCATTTT. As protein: CASSRRGQGINQPQHF.

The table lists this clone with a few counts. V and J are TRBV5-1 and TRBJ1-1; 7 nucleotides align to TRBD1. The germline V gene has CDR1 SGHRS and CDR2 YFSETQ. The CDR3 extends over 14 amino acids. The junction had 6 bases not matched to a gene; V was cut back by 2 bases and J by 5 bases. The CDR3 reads CASSLTGTATEAFF. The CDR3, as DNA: TGCGCCAGCAGCTTAACCGGGACAGCGACTGAAGCTTTCTTT.